This T cell receptor (beta chain) derives from a study of response to subunit inactivated influenza vaccine. Study-wide results and limits: A suggestion made by the authors is that each seasonal influenza vaccination recruits few new T cells.

TCRdb independently ran MiXCR on the RT-PCR reads; one entry per CDR3 protein. The sample yields about 610,000 distinct CDR3 sequences, around 15% seen once. For this clonotype: Its antigen is not identified.

V was trimmed by 1 base and J by 1 base, leaving 15 bases between them. Per germline, CDR1 SQVTM and CDR2 ANQGSEA. The CDR3 extends over 16 amino acids. The specimen was PBMCs from blood, collected less than 13 days after vaccination. This TCR was recovered from a man in his fifties who received an inactivated influenza vaccine. The rearrangement joins TRBV29-1 to TRBJ2-3; no clear D gene. CDR3 protein: CSVEGVDFEGTDTQYF. CDR3 DNA: TGCAGCGTTGAAGGGGTCGACTTCGAAGGCACAGATACGCAGTATTTT.